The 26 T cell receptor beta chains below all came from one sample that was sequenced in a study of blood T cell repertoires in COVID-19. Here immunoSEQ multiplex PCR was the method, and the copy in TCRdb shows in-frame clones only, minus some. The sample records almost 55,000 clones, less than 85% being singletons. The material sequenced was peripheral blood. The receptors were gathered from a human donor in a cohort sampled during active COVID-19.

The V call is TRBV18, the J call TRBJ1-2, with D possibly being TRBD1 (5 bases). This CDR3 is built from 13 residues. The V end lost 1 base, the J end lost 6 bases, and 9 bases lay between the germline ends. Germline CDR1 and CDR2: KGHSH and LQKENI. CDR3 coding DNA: TGTGCCAGCTCACCACGGCAGGGTGATGGCTACACCTTC. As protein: CASSPRQGDGYTF.

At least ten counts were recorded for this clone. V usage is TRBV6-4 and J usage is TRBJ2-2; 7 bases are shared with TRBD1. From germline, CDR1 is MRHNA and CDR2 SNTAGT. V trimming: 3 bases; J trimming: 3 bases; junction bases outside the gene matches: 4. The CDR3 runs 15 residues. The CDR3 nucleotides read TGTGCCAGCAGTGAGACGACAGGGTACACCGGGGAGCTGTTTTTT. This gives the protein CASSETTGYTGELFF.

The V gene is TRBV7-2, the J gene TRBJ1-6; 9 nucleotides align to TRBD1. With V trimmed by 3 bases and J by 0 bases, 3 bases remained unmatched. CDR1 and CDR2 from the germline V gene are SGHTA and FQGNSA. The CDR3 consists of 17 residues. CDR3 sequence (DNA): TGTGCCAGCAGCTTGTTGGGACAGGGCTCCTATAATTCACCCCTCCACTTT. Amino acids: CASSLLGQGSYNSPLHF.

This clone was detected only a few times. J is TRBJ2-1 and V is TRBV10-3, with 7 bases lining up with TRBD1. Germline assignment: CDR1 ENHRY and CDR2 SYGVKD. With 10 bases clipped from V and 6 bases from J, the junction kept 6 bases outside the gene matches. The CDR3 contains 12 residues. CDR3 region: CATTWDSNEQFF. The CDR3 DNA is TGTGCCACTACCTGGGACAGCAATGAGCAGTTCTTC.

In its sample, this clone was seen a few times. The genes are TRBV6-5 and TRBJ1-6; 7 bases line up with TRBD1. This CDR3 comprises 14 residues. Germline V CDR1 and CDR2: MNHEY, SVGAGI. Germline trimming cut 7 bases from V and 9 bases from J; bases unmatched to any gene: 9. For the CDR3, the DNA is TGTGCCAGCACCCCCCGAGACAGGGTTTCACCCCTCCACTTT. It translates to CASTPRDRVSPLHF.

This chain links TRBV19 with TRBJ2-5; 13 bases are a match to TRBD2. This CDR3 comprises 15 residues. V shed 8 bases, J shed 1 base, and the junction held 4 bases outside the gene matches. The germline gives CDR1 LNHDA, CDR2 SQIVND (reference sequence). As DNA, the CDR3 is TGTGCCAGTTGCCGACTAGCGGGGGGCCAAGAGACCCAGTACTTC. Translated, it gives CASCRLAGGQETQYF.

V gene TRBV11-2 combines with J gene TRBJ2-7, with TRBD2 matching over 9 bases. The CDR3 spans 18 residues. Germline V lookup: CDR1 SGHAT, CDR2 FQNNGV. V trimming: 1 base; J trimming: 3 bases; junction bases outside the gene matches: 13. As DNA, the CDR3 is TGTGCCAGCAGCTTAGTGTCAGTAGCGGGGGCCAAATTCTACGAGCAGTACTTC. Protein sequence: CASSLVSVAGAKFYEQYF.

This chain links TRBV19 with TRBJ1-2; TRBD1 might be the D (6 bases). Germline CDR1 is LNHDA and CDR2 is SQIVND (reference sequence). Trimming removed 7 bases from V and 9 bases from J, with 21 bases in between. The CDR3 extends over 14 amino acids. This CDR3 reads CASTLTPGHGSYTF. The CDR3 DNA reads TGTGCCAGTACCCTAACTCCGGGACACGGGAGCTACACCTTC.

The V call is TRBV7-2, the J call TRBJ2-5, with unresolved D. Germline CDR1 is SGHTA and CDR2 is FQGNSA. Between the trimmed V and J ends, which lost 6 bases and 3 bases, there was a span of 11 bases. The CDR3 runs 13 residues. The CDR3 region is CASSRGAEETQYF. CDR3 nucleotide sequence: TGTGCCAGCAGTCGAGGCGCGGAAGAGACCCAGTACTTC. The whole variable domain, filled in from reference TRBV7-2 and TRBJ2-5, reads GAGVSQSPSNKVTEKGKDVELRCDPISGHTALYWYRQSLGQGLEFLIYFQGNSAPDKSGLPSDRFSAERTGGSVSTLTIQRTQQEDSAVYLCASSRGAEETQYFGPGTRLLVL.

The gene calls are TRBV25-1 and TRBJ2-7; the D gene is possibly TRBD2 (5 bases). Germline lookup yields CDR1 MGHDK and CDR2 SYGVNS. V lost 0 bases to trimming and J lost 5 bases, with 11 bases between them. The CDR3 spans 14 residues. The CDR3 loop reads CASSEYDGIDEQYF. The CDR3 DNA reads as TGTGCCAGCAGTGAATATGACGGGATCGACGAGCAGTACTTC.

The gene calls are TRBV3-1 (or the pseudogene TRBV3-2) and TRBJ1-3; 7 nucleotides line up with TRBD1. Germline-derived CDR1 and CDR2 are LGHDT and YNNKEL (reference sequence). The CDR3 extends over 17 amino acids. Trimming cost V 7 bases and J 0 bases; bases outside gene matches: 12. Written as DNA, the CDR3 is TGTGCCAGCACCACTAGGGGGCAAGGAACCTCTGGAAACACCATATATTTT. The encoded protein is CASTTRGQGTSGNTIYF.

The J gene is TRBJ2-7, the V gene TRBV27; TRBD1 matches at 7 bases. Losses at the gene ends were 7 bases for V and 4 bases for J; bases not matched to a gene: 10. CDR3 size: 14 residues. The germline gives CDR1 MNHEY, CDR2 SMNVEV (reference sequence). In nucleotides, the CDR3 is TGTGCCAGCAACCTCCAGGGGGTAGGGTACGAGCAGTACTTC. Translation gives CASNLQGVGYEQYF.

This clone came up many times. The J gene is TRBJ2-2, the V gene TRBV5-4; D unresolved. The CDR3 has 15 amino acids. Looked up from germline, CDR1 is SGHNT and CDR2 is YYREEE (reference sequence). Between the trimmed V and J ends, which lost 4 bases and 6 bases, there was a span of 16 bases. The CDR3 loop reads CASSLSSRPAGELFF. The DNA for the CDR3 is TGTGCCAGCAGCCTATCCTCTAGGCCGGCCGGGGAGCTGTTTTTT.

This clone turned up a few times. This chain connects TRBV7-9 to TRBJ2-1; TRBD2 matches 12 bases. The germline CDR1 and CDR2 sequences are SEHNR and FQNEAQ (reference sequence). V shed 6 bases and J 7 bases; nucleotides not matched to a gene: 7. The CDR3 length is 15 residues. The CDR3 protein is CASRLAGGQGNEQFF. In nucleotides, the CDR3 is TGTGCCAGCAGGCTAGCGGGGGGGCAAGGGAATGAGCAGTTCTTC.

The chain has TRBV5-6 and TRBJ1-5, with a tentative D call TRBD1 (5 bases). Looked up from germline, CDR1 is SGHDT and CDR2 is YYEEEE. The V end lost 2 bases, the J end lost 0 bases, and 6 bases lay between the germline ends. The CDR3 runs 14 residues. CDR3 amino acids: CASSFRASNQPQHF. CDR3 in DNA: TGTGCCAGCAGCTTCAGGGCTAGCAATCAGCCCCAGCATTTT. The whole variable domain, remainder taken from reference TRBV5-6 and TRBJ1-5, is DAGVTQSPTHLIKTRGQQVTLRCSPKSGHDTVSWYQQALGQGPQFIFQYYEEEERQRGNFPDRFSGHQFPNYSSELNVNALLLGDSALYLCASSFRASNQPQHFGDGTRLSIL.

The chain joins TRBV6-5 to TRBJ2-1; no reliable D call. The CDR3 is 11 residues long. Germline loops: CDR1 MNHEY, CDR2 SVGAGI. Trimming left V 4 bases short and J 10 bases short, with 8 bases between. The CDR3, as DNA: TGTGCCAGCAGTTTCAGATCCGAGCAGTTCTTC. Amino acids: CASSFRSEQFF.

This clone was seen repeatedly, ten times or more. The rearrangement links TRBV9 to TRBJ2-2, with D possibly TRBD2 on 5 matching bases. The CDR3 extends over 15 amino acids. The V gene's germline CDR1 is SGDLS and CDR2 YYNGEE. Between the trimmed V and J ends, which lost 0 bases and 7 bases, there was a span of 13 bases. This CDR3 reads CASSVDPGIDGELFF. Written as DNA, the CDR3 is TGTGCCAGCAGCGTAGATCCGGGAATCGACGGGGAGCTGTTTTTT.

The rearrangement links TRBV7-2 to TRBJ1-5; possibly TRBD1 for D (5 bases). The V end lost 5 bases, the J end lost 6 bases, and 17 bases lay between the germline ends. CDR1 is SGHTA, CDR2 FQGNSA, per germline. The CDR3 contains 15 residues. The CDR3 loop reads CASSPQGGSGQPQHF. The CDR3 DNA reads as TGTGCCAGCAGCCCCCAGGGAGGGAGCGGTCAGCCCCAGCATTTT.

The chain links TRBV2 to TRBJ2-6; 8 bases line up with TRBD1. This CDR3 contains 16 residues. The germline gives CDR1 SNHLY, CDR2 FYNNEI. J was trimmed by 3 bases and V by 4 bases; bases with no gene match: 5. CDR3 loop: CASSADRGGGANVLTF. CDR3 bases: TGTGCCAGCAGTGCTGACAGGGGAGGTGGGGCCAACGTCCTGACTTTC.

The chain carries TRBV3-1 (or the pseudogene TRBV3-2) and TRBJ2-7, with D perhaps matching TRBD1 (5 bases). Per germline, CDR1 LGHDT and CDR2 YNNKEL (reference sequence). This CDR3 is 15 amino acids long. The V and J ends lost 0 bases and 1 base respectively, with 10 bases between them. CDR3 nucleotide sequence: TGTGCCAGCAGCCAAGAAAGGGGTCAATCCTACGAGCAGTACTTC. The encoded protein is CASSQERGQSYEQYF.

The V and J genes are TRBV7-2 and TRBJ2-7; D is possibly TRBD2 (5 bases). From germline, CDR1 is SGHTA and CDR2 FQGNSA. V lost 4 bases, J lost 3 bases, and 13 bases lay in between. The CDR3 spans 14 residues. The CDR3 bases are TGTGCCAGCAGCTCTCAGCCGGGAAACTACGAGCAGTACTTC. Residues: CASSSQPGNYEQYF.

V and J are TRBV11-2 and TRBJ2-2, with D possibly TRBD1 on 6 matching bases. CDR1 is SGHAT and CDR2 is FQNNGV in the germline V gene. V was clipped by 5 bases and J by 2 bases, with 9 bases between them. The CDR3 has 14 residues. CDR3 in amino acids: CASSPGTNTGELFF. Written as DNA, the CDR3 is TGTGCCAGCAGCCCCGGGACAAACACCGGGGAGCTGTTTTTT.

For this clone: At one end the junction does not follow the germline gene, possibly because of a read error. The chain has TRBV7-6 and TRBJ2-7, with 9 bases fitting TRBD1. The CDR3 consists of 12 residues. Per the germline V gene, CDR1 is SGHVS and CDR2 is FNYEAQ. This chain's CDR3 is CASSIGEGGQGF. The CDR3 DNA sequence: TGTGCCAGCAGTATAGGGGAGGGGGGACAGGGATTC. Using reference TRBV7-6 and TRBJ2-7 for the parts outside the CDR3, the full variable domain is GAGVSQSPRYKVTKRGQDVALRCDPISGHVSLYWYRQALGQGPEFLTYFNYEAQQDKSGLPNDRFSAERPEGSISTLTIQRTEQRDSAMYRCASSIGEGGQGFGPGTRLTVT.

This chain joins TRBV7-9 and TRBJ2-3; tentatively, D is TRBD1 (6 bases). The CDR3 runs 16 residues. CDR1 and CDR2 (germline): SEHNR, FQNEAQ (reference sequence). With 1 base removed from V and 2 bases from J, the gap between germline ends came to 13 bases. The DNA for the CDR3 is TGTGCCAGCAGCTTAGTTTCAGGGGCATACACAGATACGCAGTATTTT. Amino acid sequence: CASSLVSGAYTDTQYF.

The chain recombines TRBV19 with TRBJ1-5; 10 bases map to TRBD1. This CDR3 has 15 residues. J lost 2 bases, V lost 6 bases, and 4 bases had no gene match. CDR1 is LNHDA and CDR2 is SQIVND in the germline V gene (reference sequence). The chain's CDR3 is CASRRQGAGNQPQHF. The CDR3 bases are TGTGCCAGTAGGCGACAGGGGGCTGGCAATCAGCCCCAGCATTTT. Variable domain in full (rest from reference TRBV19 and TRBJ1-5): DGGITQSPKYLFRKEGQNVTLSCEQNLNHDAMYWYRQDPGQGLRLIYYSQIVNDFQKGDIAEGYSVSREKKESFPLTVTSAQKNPTAFYLCASRRQGAGNQPQHFGDGTRLSIL.

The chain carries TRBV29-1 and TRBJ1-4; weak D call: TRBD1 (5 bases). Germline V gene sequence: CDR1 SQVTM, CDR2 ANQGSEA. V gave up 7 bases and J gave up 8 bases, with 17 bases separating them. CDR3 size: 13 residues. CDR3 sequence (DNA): TGCAGCGCCCAAAGGAGTCAGGGAGAAAAACTGTTTTTT. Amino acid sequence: CSAQRSQGEKLFF.